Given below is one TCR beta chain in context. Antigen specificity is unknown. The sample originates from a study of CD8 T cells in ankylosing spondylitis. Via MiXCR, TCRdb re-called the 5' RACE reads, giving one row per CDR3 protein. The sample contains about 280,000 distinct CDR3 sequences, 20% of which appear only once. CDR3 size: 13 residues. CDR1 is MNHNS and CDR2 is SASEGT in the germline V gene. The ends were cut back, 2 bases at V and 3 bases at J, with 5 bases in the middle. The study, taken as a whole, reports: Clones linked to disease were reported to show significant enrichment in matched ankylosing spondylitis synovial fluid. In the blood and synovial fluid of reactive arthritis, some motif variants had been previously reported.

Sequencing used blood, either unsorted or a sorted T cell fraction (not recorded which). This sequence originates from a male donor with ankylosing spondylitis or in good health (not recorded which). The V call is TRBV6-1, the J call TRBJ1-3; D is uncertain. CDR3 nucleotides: TGTGCCAGCAGTGAATCCTATGGAAACACCATATATTTT. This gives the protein CASSESYGNTIYF.